This T cell receptor beta chain was captured by sequencing in a study of T cells in Graves' hyperthyroidism and ophthalmopathy. This clonotype occurred many times. CDR1 DFQATT and CDR2 SNEGSKA come from the germline V gene (reference sequence). CDR3 size: 13 residues. V gave up 7 bases and J gave up 0 bases, with 11 bases separating them. Amplified regions were TCR beta CDR3 sequences from RNA transcripts. First-round RT-PCR of the TCR CDR3 relied on the HTBI primer set. TCRdb redid the calling of the multiplex PCR reads with MiXCR, one entry per CDR3 protein. The sample has roughly 280,000 distinct CDR3 sequences, about a sixth seen once.

The chain uses TRBV20-1 and TRBJ2-3; the D call may be TRBD1 or TRBD2 (5 bases each). Source material: blood. This receptor was identified in a woman between 55 and 75 years old with Graves' ophthalmopathy. For the CDR3, the DNA is TGCAGTGTAGGGGACCCAAGCACAGATACGCAGTATTTT. Protein product: CSVGDPSTDTQYF.